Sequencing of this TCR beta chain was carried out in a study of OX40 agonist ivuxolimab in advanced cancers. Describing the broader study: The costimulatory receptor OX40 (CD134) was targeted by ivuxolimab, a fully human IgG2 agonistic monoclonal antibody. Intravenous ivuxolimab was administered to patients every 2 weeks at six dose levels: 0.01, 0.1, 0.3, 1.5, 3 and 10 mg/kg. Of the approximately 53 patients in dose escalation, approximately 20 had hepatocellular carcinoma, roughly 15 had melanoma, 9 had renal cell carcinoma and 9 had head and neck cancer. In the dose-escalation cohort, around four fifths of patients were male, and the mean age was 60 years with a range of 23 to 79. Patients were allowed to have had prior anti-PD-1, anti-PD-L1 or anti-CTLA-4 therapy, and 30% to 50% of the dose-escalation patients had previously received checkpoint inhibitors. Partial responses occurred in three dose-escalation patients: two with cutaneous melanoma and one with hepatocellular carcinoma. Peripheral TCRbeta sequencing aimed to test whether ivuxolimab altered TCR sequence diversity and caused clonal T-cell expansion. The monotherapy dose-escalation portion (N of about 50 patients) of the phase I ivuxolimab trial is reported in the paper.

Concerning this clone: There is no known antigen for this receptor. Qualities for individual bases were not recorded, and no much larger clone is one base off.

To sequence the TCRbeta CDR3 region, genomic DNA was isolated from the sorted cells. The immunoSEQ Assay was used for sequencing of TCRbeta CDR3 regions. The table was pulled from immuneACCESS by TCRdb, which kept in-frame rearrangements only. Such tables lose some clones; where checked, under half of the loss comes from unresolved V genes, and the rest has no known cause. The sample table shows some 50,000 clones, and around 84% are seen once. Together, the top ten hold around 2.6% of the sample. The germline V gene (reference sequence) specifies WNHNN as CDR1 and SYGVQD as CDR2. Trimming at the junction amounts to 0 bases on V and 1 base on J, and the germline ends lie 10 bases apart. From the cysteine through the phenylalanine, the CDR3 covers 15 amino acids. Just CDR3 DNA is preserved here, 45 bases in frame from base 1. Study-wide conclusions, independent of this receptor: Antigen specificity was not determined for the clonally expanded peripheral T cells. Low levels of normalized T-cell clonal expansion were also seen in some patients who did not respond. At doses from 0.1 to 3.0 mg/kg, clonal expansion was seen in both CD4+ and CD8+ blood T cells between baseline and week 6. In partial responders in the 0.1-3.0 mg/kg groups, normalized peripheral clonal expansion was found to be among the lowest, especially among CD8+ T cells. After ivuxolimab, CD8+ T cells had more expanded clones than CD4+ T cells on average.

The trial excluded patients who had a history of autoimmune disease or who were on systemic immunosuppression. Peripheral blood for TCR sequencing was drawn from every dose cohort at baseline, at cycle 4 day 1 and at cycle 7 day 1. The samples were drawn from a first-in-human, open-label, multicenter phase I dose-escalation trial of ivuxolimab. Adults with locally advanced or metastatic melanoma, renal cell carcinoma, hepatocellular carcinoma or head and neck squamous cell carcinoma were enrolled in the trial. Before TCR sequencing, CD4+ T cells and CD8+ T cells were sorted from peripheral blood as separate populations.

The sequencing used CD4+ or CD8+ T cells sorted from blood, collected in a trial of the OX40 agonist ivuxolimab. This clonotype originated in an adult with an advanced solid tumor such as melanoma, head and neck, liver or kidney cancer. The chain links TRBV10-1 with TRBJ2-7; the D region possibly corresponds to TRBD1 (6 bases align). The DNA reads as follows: TGCGCCAGCAGTGAGTCGATCACAGGGTCCTACGAGCAGTACTTC. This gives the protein CASSESITGSYEQYF.